Reported below is one T cell receptor (beta chain). CDR3 length equals 12 residues. Per the germline V gene, CDR1 is SNHLY and CDR2 is FYNNEI. V shed 9 bases and J shed 0 bases, with 8 bases lying between them. The entry originates in a study of T cell changes during pregnancy in multiple sclerosis. The method was immunoSEQ multiplex PCR; TCRdb's version includes in-frame clones alone and lacks a portion of them. The repertoire includes about 35,000 clones, more than 85% of them detected once, and 0.43% sits in the top ten. The chain employs TRBV2 and TRBJ2-5; weak D call: TRBD1 (5 bases). This clonotype originated in a female donor in good health, enrolled as a control in a pregnancy study. The specimen comprised CD4+ T cells from peripheral blood mononuclear cells, sampled in the third trimester of pregnancy. This chain's CDR3 is CASRQNQETQYF. Written as DNA, the CDR3 is TGTGCCAGTCGACAGAACCAAGAGACCCAGTACTTC.